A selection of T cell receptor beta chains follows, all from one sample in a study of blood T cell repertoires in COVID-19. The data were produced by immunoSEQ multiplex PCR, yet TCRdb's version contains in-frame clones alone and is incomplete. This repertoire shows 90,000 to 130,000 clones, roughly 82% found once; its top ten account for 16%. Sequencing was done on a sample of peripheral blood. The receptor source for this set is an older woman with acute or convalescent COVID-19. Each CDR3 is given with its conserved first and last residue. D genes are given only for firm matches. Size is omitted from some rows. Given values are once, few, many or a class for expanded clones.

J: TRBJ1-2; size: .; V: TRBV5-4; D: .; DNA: TGTGCCAGCAGCTTGGACGGGACATCGTACTGGGCTTATGGCTACACCTTC; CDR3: CASSLDGTSYWAYGYTF
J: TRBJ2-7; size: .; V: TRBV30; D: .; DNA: TGTGCCTGGGGGGGGACAGTCTACGAGCAGTACTTC; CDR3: CAWGGTVYEQYF
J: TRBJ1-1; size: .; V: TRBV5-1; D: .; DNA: TGCGCCAGCAGGGAGGGCGTGGGCACTGAAGCTTTCTTT; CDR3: CASREGVGTEAFF
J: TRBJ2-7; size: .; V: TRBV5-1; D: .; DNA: TGCGCCAGCAGCTTGAGGGGACAAGGCTACGAGCAGTACTTC; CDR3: CASSLRGQGYEQYF
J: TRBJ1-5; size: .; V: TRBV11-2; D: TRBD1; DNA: TGTGCCAGCAGCTTATCGATACAGGGGATCAATCAGCCCCAGCATTTT; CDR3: CASSLSIQGINQPQHF
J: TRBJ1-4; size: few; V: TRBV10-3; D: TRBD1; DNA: TGTGCCGCCGGGACAGGTCAAGAAAAACTGTTTTTT; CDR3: CAAGTGQEKLFF
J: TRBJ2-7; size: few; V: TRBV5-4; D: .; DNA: TGTGCCAGCAGCCCAAATATTTTGCGAGGCTACGAGCAGTACTTC; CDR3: CASSPNILRGYEQYF
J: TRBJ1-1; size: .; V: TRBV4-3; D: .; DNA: TGCGCCAGCAGCCAAGATTACAGTGAAGCTTTCTTT; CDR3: CASSQDYSEAFF
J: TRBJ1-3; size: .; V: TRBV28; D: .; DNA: TGTGCCAGCGGACGGGGTGGGGGGAGCTCTGGAAACACCATATATTTT; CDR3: CASGRGGGSSGNTIYF
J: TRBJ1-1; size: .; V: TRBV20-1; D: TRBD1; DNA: TGCAGTGCACTCGCAGGGGGATTT; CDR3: CSALAGGF
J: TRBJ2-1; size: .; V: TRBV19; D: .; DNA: TGTGCCAGTAGTAAGGGTAGCGTCTCCTACAATGAGCAGTTCTTC; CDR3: CASSKGSVSYNEQFF
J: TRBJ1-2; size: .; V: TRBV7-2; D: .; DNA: TGTGCCAGCAGCGCACGGGACTATGGCTACACCTTC; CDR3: CASSARDYGYTF
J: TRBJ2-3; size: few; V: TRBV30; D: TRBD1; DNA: TGTGCCTGGACCCGGGACAGCCCGACGCATACGCAGTATTTT; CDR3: CAWTRDSPTHTQYF
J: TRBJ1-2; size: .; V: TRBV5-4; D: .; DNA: TGTGCCAGCAGCTTAGATCGGACGGGAAACTATGGCTACACCTTC; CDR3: CASSLDRTGNYGYTF
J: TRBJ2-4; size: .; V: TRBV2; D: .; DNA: TGTGCCAGCAGTGATGGCCACACAGTAGCCAAAAACATTCAGTACTTC; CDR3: CASSDGHTVAKNIQYF
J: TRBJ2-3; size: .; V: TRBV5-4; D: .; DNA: TGTGCCAGCAGCTTCAGAGATACGCAGTATTTT; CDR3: CASSFRDTQYF
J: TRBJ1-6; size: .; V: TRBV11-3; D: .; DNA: TGTGCCAGCAGCTTAGAGGGGCCATCACCCCTCCACTTT; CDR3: CASSLEGPSPLHF
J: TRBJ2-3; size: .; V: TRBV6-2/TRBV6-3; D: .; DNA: TGTGCCAGCAGTTACTCGGGGGCGGGCACAGATACGCAGTATTTT; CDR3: CASSYSGAGTDTQYF
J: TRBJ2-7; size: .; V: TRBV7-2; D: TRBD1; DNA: TGTGCCAGCAGCCATATCGGGACAGGGGGCTTCGAGCAGTACTTC; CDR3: CASSHIGTGGFEQYF
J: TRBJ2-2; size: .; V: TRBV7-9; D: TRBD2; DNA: TGTGCCAGCAGCGCGCCAGCGGGGGGAGCCGGGGAGCTGTTTTTT; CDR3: CASSAPAGGAGELFF
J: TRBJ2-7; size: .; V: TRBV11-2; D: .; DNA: TGTGCCAGCAGCTTAGACCGCCACAACTACGAGCAGTACTTC; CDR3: CASSLDRHNYEQYF
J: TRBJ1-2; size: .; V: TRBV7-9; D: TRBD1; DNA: TGTGCCAGCAGCTTCTCCCAGGGGGCGTCTGGCTACACCTTC; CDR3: CASSFSQGASGYTF
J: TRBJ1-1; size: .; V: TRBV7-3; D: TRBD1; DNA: TGTGCCAGCAGCTCAACCAAGCCCCGGGACAGGGGCCCCTATACTGAAGCTTTCTTT; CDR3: CASSSTKPRDRGPYTEAFF
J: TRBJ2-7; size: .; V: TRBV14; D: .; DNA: TGTGCCAGCAGCCTCAGGGGTTCCTACGAGCAGTACTTC; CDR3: CASSLRGSYEQYF